Sequencing of this T cell receptor (beta chain) was carried out in a study of T-cell reconstitution after alpha-beta-depleted transplantation in children. Germline V gene data show CDR1 as SGHKS and CDR2 as YYEKEE (reference sequence). V lost 3 bases, J lost 9 bases, and 13 bases stayed unmatched. The CDR3 has 17 residues. TCRbeta library construction was performed incorporating unique molecular identifiers. TCRdb called the PCR reads again in MiXCR, with one record for every CDR3 protein. Here the sample spans a few hundred thousand distinct CDR3 sequences, about 10% being singletons. This clonotype was recorded many times.

The receptor was derived from a human donor who donated a stem cell graft to a child with SCID. The chain joins TRBV5-5 to TRBJ2-1; 12 nucleotides match TRBD2. This specimen was PBMCs from the stem cell graft donor, taken from the stem cell graft. The CDR3 here is CASSWGLAGGPGSEQFF. As DNA, the CDR3 is TGTGCCAGCAGCTGGGGGCTAGCGGGGGGGCCGGGTAGTGAGCAGTTCTTC. Together with reference TRBV5-5 and TRBJ2-1, the CDR3 gives the full variable domain: DAGVTQSPTHLIKTRGQQVTLRCSPISGHKSVSWYQQVLGQGPQFIFQYYEKEERGRGNFPDRFSARQFPNYSSELNVNALLLGDSALYLCASSWGLAGGPGSEQFFGPGTRLTVL.